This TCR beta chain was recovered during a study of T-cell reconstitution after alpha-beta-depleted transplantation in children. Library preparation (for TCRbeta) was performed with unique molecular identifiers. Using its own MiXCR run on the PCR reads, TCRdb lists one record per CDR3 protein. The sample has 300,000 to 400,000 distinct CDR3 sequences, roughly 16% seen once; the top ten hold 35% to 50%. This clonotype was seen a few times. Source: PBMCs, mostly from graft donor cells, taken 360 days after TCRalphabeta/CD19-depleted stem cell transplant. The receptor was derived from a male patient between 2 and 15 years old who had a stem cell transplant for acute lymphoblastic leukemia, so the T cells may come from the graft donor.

For the CDR3, the DNA is TGTGCCAGCAGCTTCCCAGGGGCGGGAGTCCGAGATACGCAGTATTTT. The encoded protein is CASSFPGAGVRDTQYF. The V gene is TRBV9, the J gene TRBJ2-3; D is possibly TRBD2 (7 bases). The V gene's germline CDR1 is SGDLS and CDR2 YYNGEE. V was trimmed by 4 bases and J by 5 bases, leaving 20 bases between them. CDR3 size: 16 residues. The full variable domain, its missing parts supplied by reference TRBV9 and TRBJ2-3, is DSGVTQTPKHLITATGQRVTLRCSPRSGDLSVYWYQQSLDQGLQFLIQYYNGEERAKGNILERFSAQQFPDLHSELNLSSLELGDSALYFCASSFPGAGVRDTQYFGPGTRLTVL.